A single sample gave rise to the 20 T cell receptor beta chains below, sequenced in a study of T-cell memory formation after mild COVID-19. From the 5' RACE reads, TCRdb called clonotypes with MiXCR, one entry per CDR3 protein. Found here are 450,000 or so distinct CDR3 sequences, approximately 23% of them singletons; the top ten hold around 12%. The sample comprised PBMCs or a T cell subset sorted from them (not recorded which). The receptors derive from an adult woman who had mild COVID-19 (a few samples of this study predate the infection). Cell type and time point are not known.

This chain joins TRBV29-1 and TRBJ2-7; D possibly uses TRBD1 or TRBD2 (6 bases each). This CDR3 comprises 12 residues. Trimming removed 6 bases at V and 4 bases at J, with 13 bases between. Germline V gene lookup returns CDR1 SQVTM and CDR2 ANQGSEA. CDR3 sequence: CSVRRGGYEQYF. CDR3 DNA sequence: TGCAGCGTCCGAAGAGGGGGGTACGAGCAGTACTTC.

This sequence joins TRBV20-1 and TRBJ2-3, with TRBD2 identical over 14 bases. The V and J ends lost 1 base and 2 bases, in that order; junction bases with no gene match: 5. The CDR3 is 17 amino acids. CDR1 DFQATT and CDR2 SNEGSKA come from the germline V gene (reference sequence). DNA for the CDR3: TGCAGTGCTAGAGGACTAGCGGGAGGGCCGCTCACAGATACGCAGTATTTT. It codes for CSARGLAGGPLTDTQYF.

In its sample, this clonotype was seen a few times. The V call is TRBV5-5, the J call TRBJ1-2; weak D call: TRBD1 (6 bases). The CDR3 sequence is 14 residues long. Germline V lookup: CDR1 SGHKS, CDR2 YYEKEE (reference sequence). The V end lost 6 bases, the J end lost 1 base, and 13 bases lay between the germline ends. As DNA, the CDR3 is TGTGCCAGCATGGATACAGGGTATAACTATGGCTACACCTTC. The encoded protein is CASMDTGYNYGYTF.

This clonotype was recorded a few times. This chain uses TRBV7-6 with TRBJ2-1; 7 nucleotides agree with TRBD2. V lost 5 bases and J lost 7; bases outside the gene matches: 5. This CDR3 region has 13 residues. Looked up from germline, CDR1 is SGHVS and CDR2 is FNYEAQ. The CDR3: CASSKSGANEQFF. The CDR3 nucleotides read TGTGCCAGCAGCAAAAGCGGGGCTAATGAGCAGTTCTTC.

The genes are TRBV29-1 and TRBJ1-2; perhaps TRBD1 as D (5 bases). V was pared by 6 bases and J by 1 base, with 21 bases between. The CDR3 extends over 16 amino acids. The germline V gene has CDR1 SQVTM and CDR2 ANQGSEA. The chain's CDR3 is CSVRTPSGYLNYGYTF. The CDR3 DNA follows: TGCAGCGTCAGGACTCCGTCAGGGTATCTTAACTATGGCTACACCTTC.

The chain has TRBV10-1 and TRBJ1-6; TRBD1 might be the D (5 bases). From germline, CDR1 is WNHNN and CDR2 SYGVQD (reference sequence). Trimming left V 5 bases short and J 10 bases short, with 36 bases between. The CDR3 contains 21 residues. CDR3 region: CASSQIHQTMTQDAKYSPLHF. Written as DNA, the CDR3 is TGCGCCAGCAGTCAGATCCATCAGACCATGACACAGGACGCTAAGTACTCACCCCTCCACTTT.

This clonotype was counted only a few times. The chain joins TRBV9 to TRBJ2-7; 9 bases fit TRBD2. The germline CDR1 and CDR2 sequences are SGDLS and YYNGEE. The CDR3 has 15 amino acids. With V trimmed by 1 base and J by 2 bases, 4 bases remained unmatched. CDR3 amino acids: CASSVRSGGTYEQYF. The CDR3 DNA is TGTGCCAGCAGCGTACGGAGCGGGGGGACCTACGAGCAGTACTTC. Together with reference TRBV9 and TRBJ2-7, the CDR3 gives the full variable domain: DSGVTQTPKHLITATGQRVTLRCSPRSGDLSVYWYQQSLDQGLQFLIQYYNGEERAKGNILERFSAQQFPDLHSELNLSSLELGDSALYFCASSVRSGGTYEQYFGPGTRLTVT.

The chain combines TRBV10-3 with TRBJ2-3; D is unclear. The CDR3 length is 11 residues. Germline CDR1 ENHRY, CDR2 SYGVKD. The germline V and J ends were trimmed by 10 bases and 4 bases, with 9 bases remaining between them. This CDR3 is CATRISDTQYF. CDR3 coding DNA: TGTGCCACCCGGATTTCAGATACGCAGTATTTT.

The rearrangement uses TRBV5-6 and TRBJ2-7; D not resolved. This CDR3 contains 14 residues. Germline V CDR1 and CDR2: SGHDT, YYEEEE. The V end lost 4 bases, the J end lost 7 bases, and 18 bases lay between the germline ends. CDR3: CASSIGPESLEQYF. CDR3 in DNA: TGTGCCAGCAGCATTGGGCCCGAGTCACTGGAGCAGTACTTC.

In this sample, this clonotype turned up a few times. The chain links TRBV9 to TRBJ2-1; unclear D gene. V was clipped by 0 bases and J by 7 bases, with 8 bases between them. The CDR3 consists of 13 residues. Germline V lookup: CDR1 SGDLS, CDR2 YYNGEE. The CDR3: CASSVEARNEQFF. Written as DNA, the CDR3 is TGTGCCAGCAGCGTAGAAGCGAGGAATGAGCAGTTCTTC. Supplemented by reference TRBV9 and TRBJ2-1, the full variable domain reads DSGVTQTPKHLITATGQRVTLRCSPRSGDLSVYWYQQSLDQGLQFLIQYYNGEERAKGNILERFSAQQFPDLHSELNLSSLELGDSALYFCASSVEARNEQFFGPGTRLTVL.

This clonotype has a handful of counts. The V gene is TRBV7-2, the J gene TRBJ2-4, with D maybe TRBD2 (5 bases). The CDR3 covers 15 residues. With 2 bases removed from V and 8 bases from J, the gap between germline ends came to 16 bases. Germline lookup yields CDR1 SGHTA and CDR2 FQGNSA. The CDR3 protein is CASSLIELATDIQYF. CDR3 DNA: TGTGCCAGCAGCTTAATAGAGCTAGCCACTGACATTCAGTACTTC.

This clonotype came up a few times. The chain joins TRBV30 to TRBJ2-1; 7 bases are shared with TRBD1. Unmatched junction bases numbered 4, after V lost 3 bases and J lost 2 bases. Per the germline V gene, CDR1 is GTSNPN and CDR2 is SVGIG (reference sequence). The CDR3 sequence is 14 residues long. CDR3 coding DNA: TGTGCCTGGAGGATCAGGGGGACCTACAATGAGCAGTTCTTC. As protein: CAWRIRGTYNEQFF.

This clonotype was seen more than once but under ten times. The chain links TRBV12-3 or TRBV12-4 to TRBJ2-3; 8 bases fit TRBD2. V gave up 3 bases and J gave up 6 bases; unmatched junction bases: 5. This CDR3 spans 14 amino acids. Written as DNA, the CDR3 is TGTGCCAGCAGTTTGGCGACTAGCGTGGATACGCAGTATTTT. It specifies CASSLATSVDTQYF.

This clonotype was recorded a few times. The rearrangement joins TRBV20-1 to TRBJ2-7; D uncertain. Trimming stripped 3 bases from V and 7 bases from J, with 19 bases between. The CDR3 loop spans 14 amino acids. Germline CDR1 DFQATT, CDR2 SNEGSKA (reference sequence). The CDR3 region is CSARNTGVLEEQYF. For the CDR3, the DNA is TGCAGTGCTAGGAATACGGGTGTCTTGGAGGAGCAGTACTTC.

The CDR3 protein is CASSFTGNQPQHF. The CDR3 nucleotides read TGTGCCAGCAGTTTTACAGGGAATCAGCCCCAGCATTTT. The rearrangement links TRBV27 to TRBJ1-5; perhaps TRBD1 as D (6 bases). The V end lost 3 bases, the J end lost 4 bases, and 7 bases lay between the germline ends. The CDR3 runs 13 residues. Germline CDR1 and CDR2: MNHEY and SMNVEV (reference sequence).

This clonotype has only a few counts. This chain connects TRBV5-1 to TRBJ2-5; D uncertain. The CDR3 contains 15 residues. CDR1 is SGHRS and CDR2 is YFSETQ in the germline V gene. Trimming stripped 5 bases from V and 2 bases from J, with 16 bases between. CDR3 residues: CASRTEGLPQETQYF. The CDR3 DNA is TGCGCCAGCAGAACAGAAGGGCTCCCTCAAGAGACCCAGTACTTC.

The chain employs TRBV24-1 and TRBJ2-7; 11 nucleotides line up with TRBD1. Germline values: CDR1 KGHDR, CDR2 SFDVKD. V lost 6 bases and J lost 4; bases outside the gene matches: 7. The CDR3 has 15 residues. The CDR3 region has the DNA TGTGCCACCAGTACCTGGACAGGGGGCGCATACGAGCAGTACTTC. Translated: CATSTWTGGAYEQYF.

This clonotype came up a few times. This chain links TRBV15 with TRBJ2-7; D might be TRBD1 (6 bases). Germline V CDR1 and CDR2: LNHNV, YYDKDF (reference sequence). The CDR3 runs 13 residues. V gave up 7 bases and J gave up 2 bases, with 12 bases separating them. The CDR3 bases are TGTGCCACCACCGGGACATCGACCTACGAGCAGTACTTC. Translating it yields CATTGTSTYEQYF.

The V call is TRBV18, the J call TRBJ2-3; D not certain. V was trimmed by 2 bases and J by 0 bases, leaving 6 bases between them. This CDR3 is built from 14 residues. The V gene's germline CDR1 is KGHSH and CDR2 LQKENI. The CDR3 DNA reads TGTGCCAGCTCACCAACACTAAGCACAGATACGCAGTATTTT. Translating it yields CASSPTLSTDTQYF.

This chain links TRBV4-1 with TRBJ2-2; 7 bases align to TRBD2. The ends lost 5 bases at V and 0 bases at J; junction bases unmatched: 15. Germline V gene data show CDR1 as MGHRA and CDR2 as YSYEKL. This CDR3 has 19 amino acids. The CDR3 DNA reads as TGCGCCAGCAGCAACCCGGGAGCGGGGAGGGGAGCGAACACCGGGGAGCTGTTTTTT. The encoded protein is CASSNPGAGRGANTGELFF.